This passage covers 28 T cell receptor beta chains from one sample sequenced in a study of cytomegalovirus exposure and HLA in healthy donors. The PCR had 60 Vbeta and 13 Jbeta primers. Method: immunoSEQ multiplex PCR; TCRdb's copy keeps in-frame clones and lacks some. The data show more than 85,000 clones, approximately 69% seen once. Sequencing was done on a sample of PBMCs. The receptors here all came from a young man in good health and CMV-seronegative.

This clone was found a few times. The V gene is TRBV5-6, the J gene TRBJ2-7, with 8 bases fitting TRBD2. The CDR3 consists of 14 residues. Trimming took 3 bases from V and 9 from J; bases not matched to a gene: 11. Germline assignment: CDR1 SGHDT and CDR2 YYEEEE. The DNA of the CDR3 is TGTGCCAGCAGCTCGATAGCGGGACTAAGGGGGCAGTACTTC. It translates to CASSSIAGLRGQYF.

The chain carries TRBV13 and TRBJ2-5, with D uncertain. This CDR3 has 19 amino acids. Germline values: CDR1 PRHDT, CDR2 FYEKMQ (reference sequence). V was pared by 5 bases and J by 1 base, with 26 bases between. CDR3: CASSRYLETKVPFQETQYF. CDR3 in DNA: TGTGCCAGCAGCCGCTATCTCGAGACAAAGGTACCCTTCCAAGAGACCCAGTACTTC.

The chain is built from TRBV4-3 and TRBJ1-4; D call uncertain. Trimming removed 4 bases at V and 3 bases at J, with 15 bases between. The germline CDR1 and CDR2 sequences are LGHNA and YSLEER. The CDR3 is 16 amino acids. The chain's CDR3 is CASSPTIEWANEKLFF. DNA for the CDR3: TGCGCCAGCAGCCCCACTATAGAATGGGCTAATGAAAAACTGTTTTTT.

The chain links TRBV7-2 to TRBJ2-4, with TRBD2 matching over 8 bases. Germline V gene sequence: CDR1 SGHTA, CDR2 FQGNSA. V was clipped by 1 base and J by 9 bases; unmatched bases: 2. The CDR3 contains 13 residues. The CDR3 DNA is TGTGCCAGCAGCTTAGGGCGGGAGGCCATTCAGTACTTC. Its protein product is CASSLGREAIQYF.

The V gene is TRBV19, the J gene TRBJ2-4; maybe TRBD1 (6 bases). The CDR3 contains 15 residues. Germline V gene sequence: CDR1 LNHDA, CDR2 SQIVND (reference sequence). V lost 3 bases, J lost 5 bases, and 14 bases lay in between. The CDR3 loop is CASSISHRDENIQYF. CDR3 in DNA: TGTGCCAGTAGTATCTCTCACAGGGATGAAAACATTCAGTACTTC. Supplemented by reference TRBV19 and TRBJ2-4, the full variable domain reads DGGITQSPKYLFRKEGQNVTLSCEQNLNHDAMYWYRQDPGQGLRLIYYSQIVNDFQKGDIAEGYSVSREKKESFPLTVTSAQKNPTAFYLCASSISHRDENIQYFGAGTRLSVL.

Only one count was recorded for this clone. V and J are TRBV14 and TRBJ2-1, with 12 bases matching TRBD2. Per germline, CDR1 SGHDN and CDR2 FVKESK. The CDR3 length is 16 residues. V was pared by 4 bases and J by 7 bases, with 8 bases of the junction left unmatched. CDR3 region: CASSPSSGRAWNEQFF. The CDR3 region has the DNA TGTGCCAGCAGCCCATCTAGCGGGAGGGCCTGGAATGAGCAGTTCTTC. The full variable domain, its missing parts supplied by reference TRBV14 and TRBJ2-1, is EAGVTQFPSHSVIEKGQTVTLRCDPISGHDNLYWYRRVMGKEIKFLLHFVKESKQDESGMPNNRFLAERTGGTYSTLKVQPAELEDSGVYFCASSPSSGRAWNEQFFGPGTRLTVL.

The table lists this clone with a count of one. This sequence joins TRBV19 and TRBJ1-1; D gene unclear. Trimming stripped 9 bases from V and 1 base from J, with 12 bases between. The CDR3 runs 13 residues. The germline V gene encodes CDR1 LNHDA and CDR2 SQIVND (reference sequence). The CDR3: CASASWQNTEAFF. As DNA, the CDR3 is TGTGCCAGCGCTTCGTGGCAGAACACTGAAGCTTTCTTT. Based on the CDR3 plus reference TRBV19 and TRBJ1-1, the full variable domain is DGGITQSPKYLFRKEGQNVTLSCEQNLNHDAMYWYRQDPGQGLRLIYYSQIVNDFQKGDIAEGYSVSREKKESFPLTVTSAQKNPTAFYLCASASWQNTEAFFGQGTRLTVV.

The chain is built from TRBV27 and TRBJ2-7, with a possible D match to TRBD1 (6 bases). CDR1 is MNHEY and CDR2 is SMNVEV in the germline V gene (reference sequence). The CDR3 totals 16 residues. Trimming took off 2 bases at V and 5 bases at J, with 19 bases between the two ends. CDR3 in amino acids: CASSLVFLEGDHEQYF. DNA for the CDR3: TGTGCCAGCAGTTTAGTATTCCTTGAGGGGGACCACGAGCAGTACTTC.

The chain links TRBV28 to TRBJ2-1, with TRBD2 identical over 9 bases. V trimming: 5 bases; J trimming: 3 bases; junction bases outside the gene matches: 11. The CDR3 extends over 17 amino acids. Germline V CDR1 and CDR2: MDHEN, SYDVKM. The CDR3 DNA is TGTGCCAGCAGTCCCAACCTTGGTAGCGGGAGCTACAATGAGCAGTTCTTC. Translation: CASSPNLGSGSYNEQFF.

This chain joins TRBV7-2 and TRBJ2-7; no firm D call. The V gene lost 4 bases and the J gene lost 7 bases, with 8 bases spanning the gap. This CDR3 is built from 11 residues. The V gene's germline CDR1 is SGHTA and CDR2 FQGNSA. The chain's CDR3 is CASSSFSEQYF. CDR3 in DNA: TGTGCCAGCAGCTCGTTTTCGGAGCAGTACTTC.

V usage is TRBV6-1 and J usage is TRBJ2-2, with 12 bases lining up with TRBD1. V trimming: 4 bases; J trimming: 4 bases; junction bases outside the gene matches: 10. Germline CDR1 is MNHNS and CDR2 is SASEGT. The CDR3 length is 18 residues. The CDR3 sequence is CASSGGTGGVGLTGELFF. The CDR3 nucleotides are TGTGCCAGCAGTGGAGGGACAGGGGGCGTCGGTCTCACCGGGGAGCTGTTTTTT.

The chain employs TRBV6-4 and TRBJ2-7, with 7 bases aligning to TRBD2. The CDR3 runs 15 residues. V lost 0 bases to trimming and J lost 3 bases; unmatched junction nucleotides: 5. Germline CDR1 MRHNA, CDR2 SNTAGT. The CDR3 reads CASSDSGGGDYEQYF. The CDR3 DNA reads TGTGCCAGCAGTGACTCCGGGGGAGGGGACTACGAGCAGTACTTC.

The rearrangement uses TRBV6-1 and TRBJ2-4; D unresolved. Germline V lookup: CDR1 MNHNS, CDR2 SASEGT. CDR3 length: 15 amino acids. Trimming took 2 bases from V and 10 from J, leaving 18 bases between them. DNA for the CDR3: TGTGCCAGCAGTGAACGATATGGAGACCCTAGGATTCAGTACTTC. This encodes CASSERYGDPRIQYF.

A few counts support this clone. The chain uses TRBV7-9 and TRBJ2-5; 7 bases align to TRBD2. This CDR3 comprises 16 residues. CDR1 is SEHNR, CDR2 FQNEAQ, per germline (reference sequence). J gave up 2 bases and V 5 bases, and 11 bases lay outside the gene matches. The CDR3, as DNA: TGTGCCAGCAGCCTTCGGGGGAGGGGAGGGCAAGAGACCCAGTACTTC. Encoded protein: CASSLRGRGGQETQYF.

The V and J genes are TRBV7-2 and TRBJ1-1, with 7 positions matching TRBD1. Trimming took 1 base from V and 4 from J; bases not matched to a gene: 6. The CDR3 sequence is 15 residues long. The germline CDR1 and CDR2 sequences are SGHTA and FQGNSA. The CDR3 loop reads CASSLVFSGGTEAFF. DNA of the CDR3: TGTGCCAGCAGCTTAGTTTTCTCAGGGGGCACTGAAGCTTTCTTT.

The chain links TRBV7-9 to TRBJ2-1; 9 bases align to TRBD2. Per germline, CDR1 SEHNR and CDR2 FQNEAQ (reference sequence). V gave up 5 bases and J gave up 7 bases; unmatched junction bases: 6. This CDR3 region has 14 residues. The CDR3 bases are TGTGCCAGCAGCCTCCCGGCGGGGGGGAATGAGCAGTTCTTC. Protein product: CASSLPAGGNEQFF.

The sample holds a few counts of this clone. The genes are TRBV5-4 and TRBJ2-3; perhaps TRBD2 as D (6 bases). Germline lookup yields CDR1 SGHNT and CDR2 YYREEE (reference sequence). V was clipped by 0 bases and J by 0 bases, with 14 bases between them. The length of the CDR3 is 17 residues. The CDR3 nucleotides read TGTGCCAGCAGCTTGGCCGTTGGGGGACTTAGCACAGATACGCAGTATTTT. It encodes CASSLAVGGLSTDTQYF.

This clone was detected a few times. V is TRBV7-2 and J is TRBJ2-2; D is unclear. V was clipped by 2 bases and J by 1 base, with 8 bases between them. The germline CDR1 and CDR2 sequences are SGHTA and FQGNSA. The CDR3 totals 15 residues. The CDR3 nucleotides read TGTGCCAGCAGCTTAAAACAGAGGAACACCGGGGAGCTGTTTTTT. Residues: CASSLKQRNTGELFF. The variable domain in full, completed from reference TRBV7-2 and TRBJ2-2, reads GAGVSQSPSNKVTEKGKDVELRCDPISGHTALYWYRQSLGQGLEFLIYFQGNSAPDKSGLPSDRFSAERTGGSVSTLTIQRTQQEDSAVYLCASSLKQRNTGELFFGEGSRLTVL.

This sequence joins TRBV4-3 and TRBJ1-2, with 7 bases fitting TRBD1. CDR3 length equals 15 residues. V was clipped by 0 bases and J by 3 bases; unmatched bases: 4. CDR1 is LGHNA, CDR2 YSLEER, per germline. The chain's CDR3 is CASSQDSQGDYGYTF. The CDR3 region has the DNA TGCGCCAGCAGCCAAGATAGCCAGGGGGACTATGGCTACACCTTC.

This sequence joins TRBV4-2 and TRBJ2-2, with 9 bases aligning to TRBD1. The germline CDR1 and CDR2 sequences are LGHNA and YNFKEQ. V trimming: 3 bases; J trimming: 8 bases; junction bases outside the gene matches: 7. CDR3 length: 15 amino acids. The CDR3 loop is CASSQDRGLSGELFF. CDR3 sequence (DNA): TGTGCCAGCAGCCAGGACAGGGGATTATCGGGGGAGCTGTTTTTT.

The chain has TRBV12-5 and TRBJ1-5; 9 bases match TRBD1. The germline V gene has CDR1 LGHNT and CDR2 FRNRAP. The V segment lost 1 base and the J segment 5 bases; nucleotides outside the gene matches: 3. CDR3 length equals 15 residues. The CDR3 nucleotides read TGTGCTAGTGGTTTGGGGGACAGGGAACATCAGCCCCAGCATTTT. It translates to CASGLGDREHQPQHF.

The rearrangement joins TRBV19 to TRBJ1-1, with unresolved D. With 8 bases removed from V and 0 bases from J, the gap between germline ends came to 10 bases. The length of the CDR3 is 13 residues. Germline values: CDR1 LNHDA, CDR2 SQIVND (reference sequence). CDR3 nucleotides: TGTGCCAGTTCGTACAGCTTGAACACTGAAGCTTTCTTT. This sequence encodes CASSYSLNTEAFF.

The DNA for the CDR3 is TGTGCCAGCACCCCTGGAGGGCCCTACGAGCAGTACTTC. It is translated as CASTPGGPYEQYF. The chain couples TRBV6-5 to TRBJ2-7, with D possibly matching TRBD2 (6 bases). Germline CDR1 and CDR2: MNHEY and SVGAGI. The CDR3 spans 13 residues. V gave up 7 bases and J gave up 2 bases, with 12 bases separating them.

This clone came up once. This chain joins TRBV2 and TRBJ1-1, with a possible D match to TRBD1 (5 bases). With 8 bases removed from V and 1 base from J, the gap between germline ends came to 14 bases. The V gene's germline CDR1 is SNHLY and CDR2 FYNNEI. The CDR3 loop spans 14 amino acids. As DNA, the CDR3 is TGTGCCAGCGTGCAGGGCGAGAAGAACACTGAAGCTTTCTTT. It translates to CASVQGEKNTEAFF.

This clone was found once. The rearrangement uses TRBV29-1 and TRBJ2-7; possibly TRBD2 for D (6 bases). The CDR3 has 12 residues. Germline CDR1 reads SQVTM; CDR2 reads ANQGSEA. Trimming left V 5 bases short and J 5 bases short, with 13 bases between. This CDR3 reads CSVMGGANEQYF. In nucleotides, the CDR3 is TGCAGCGTTATGGGGGGAGCGAACGAGCAGTACTTC.

The table lists this clone with a count of one. The chain combines TRBV11-3 with TRBJ2-7, with D possibly TRBD2 on 5 matching bases. Trimming took off 5 bases at V and 9 bases at J, with 14 bases between the two ends. The CDR3 is 12 residues long. Germline V gives CDR1 SGHNT, CDR2 YENEEA. The CDR3 bases are TGTGCCAGCAGCCCCGGCCGGGATCCGCAGTACTTC. This encodes CASSPGRDPQYF.

The CDR3 bases are TGTGCCATCGCCGGCAGCGGGACCACAGATACGCAGTATTTT. Translated, it gives CAIAGSGTTDTQYF. The V call is TRBV10-3, the J call TRBJ2-3, with 7 bases identical to TRBD2. The germline CDR1 and CDR2 sequences are ENHRY and SYGVKD. The V segment lost 8 bases and the J segment 2 bases; nucleotides outside the gene matches: 7. CDR3 length: 14 amino acids.

The J gene is TRBJ2-1, the V gene TRBV16; D is uncertain. The CDR3 sequence is 17 residues long. V dropped 0 bases and J dropped 0 bases, with 12 bases sitting between them. Germline V gives CDR1 KGHSY, CDR2 FQNENV. The CDR3 region has the DNA TGTGCCAGCAGCCAATCAACCAGGTCCAGCTCCTACAATGAGCAGTTCTTC. This translates into CASSQSTRSSSYNEQFF.